A single sample is the source of the 16 T cell receptor beta chains below, sequenced in a study of human T cells and chemical hapten exposure. Time point denoted: patch test 2, 6 weeks after DPC sensitization. The treatment here: therapeutic diphenylcyclopropenone sensitization with weekly scalp DPC. TCRdb re-called the RACE reads with MiXCR, one entry per CDR3 protein. The repertoire holds about 78,000 distinct CDR3 sequences, with about 9% as singletons. This specimen consisted of whole blood, obtained in connection with sensitization to the hapten diphenylcyclopropenone (DPC). The receptors originated from a woman aged 50 to 65 with alopecia areata. Some clones in this sample may be carry-over from other donors' samples.

This clonotype showed up just a few times. This chain's CDR3 is CASSLGTAILLEEQYF. Written as DNA, the CDR3 is TGTGCCAGCAGCCTGGGGACAGCGATCCTTCTGGAAGAGCAGTACTTC. The chain combines TRBV5-4 with TRBJ2-7, with TRBD1 matching over 7 bases. Germline-derived CDR1 and CDR2 are SGHNT and YYREEE (reference sequence). This CDR3 has 16 residues. The V gene end was trimmed by 4 bases and the J gene end by 7 bases; junction bases not matched to a gene: 17.

Many counts were recorded for this clonotype. The V and J genes are TRBV20-1 and TRBJ1-4; tentatively, D is TRBD1 (5 bases). Trimming stripped 3 bases from V and 6 bases from J, with 20 bases between. The length of the CDR3 is 16 residues. Per germline, CDR1 DFQATT and CDR2 SNEGSKA (reference sequence). CDR3 residues: CSASPLFLIGDEKLFF. CDR3 nucleotide sequence: TGCAGTGCTAGCCCCCTTTTCTTGATAGGGGATGAAAAACTGTTTTTT.

The V and J genes are TRBV12-3 or TRBV12-4 and TRBJ2-2, with D perhaps matching TRBD1 (6 bases). With 3 bases removed from V and 5 bases from J, the gap between germline ends came to 7 bases. This CDR3 has 13 amino acids. The CDR3 coding sequence is TGTGCCAGCAGTTTCACAGGGACCGGGGAGCTGTTTTTT. Amino acids: CASSFTGTGELFF.

The chain couples TRBV29-1 to TRBJ2-4; 8 bases agree with TRBD1. The germline V gene has CDR1 SQVTM and CDR2 ANQGSEA. The CDR3 has 12 amino acids. The V and J ends lost 5 bases and 7 bases, in that order; junction bases with no gene match: 4. The CDR3 reads CSVRTGRNIQYF. For the CDR3, the DNA is TGCAGCGTTAGGACAGGGAGGAACATTCAGTACTTC.

In its sample, this clonotype was seen a few times. The chain has TRBV29-1 and TRBJ1-1; D is uncertain. The CDR3 covers 13 residues. With 7 bases removed from V and 5 bases from J, the gap between germline ends came to 17 bases. The V gene's germline CDR1 is SQVTM and CDR2 ANQGSEA. The CDR3 sequence is CSAFLGGKTEAFF. In DNA, the CDR3 is TGCAGCGCCTTTCTAGGAGGGAAGACTGAAGCTTTCTTT.

This clonotype came up a few times. The J gene is TRBJ2-1, the V gene TRBV24-1; the D gene is possibly TRBD1 (5 bases). Trimming removed 2 bases at V and 0 bases at J, with 10 bases between. Germline CDR1 and CDR2: KGHDR and SFDVKD. This CDR3 comprises 16 residues. CDR3: CATSDSDRSSYNEQFF. CDR3 nucleotide sequence: TGTGCCACCAGTGATTCTGACAGAAGCTCCTACAATGAGCAGTTCTTC.

This chain connects TRBV5-1 to TRBJ2-3; a weak D match, TRBD1 (5 bases). CDR1 is SGHRS, CDR2 YFSETQ, per germline. The CDR3 totals 14 residues. V was cut by 0 bases and J by 4 bases, with 9 bases left in between. The CDR3 spells CASSLVQGADTQYF. The CDR3 DNA follows: TGCGCCAGCAGCTTGGTGCAGGGTGCAGATACGCAGTATTTT.

This chain joins TRBV4-2 and TRBJ2-1; 9 bases line up with TRBD2. Looked up from germline, CDR1 is LGHNA and CDR2 is YNFKEQ. V dropped 5 bases and J dropped 5; count of bases not matched to a gene: 10. This CDR3 has 16 amino acids. Here the CDR3 DNA reads TGTGCCAGCAGCGAGCTGAGCGGGGGGCACAACAATGAGCAGTTCTTC. Encoded protein: CASSELSGGHNNEQFF.

The chain carries TRBV27 and TRBJ2-7; 9 bases are shared with TRBD1. J was trimmed by 2 bases and V by 2 bases; bases with no gene match: 10. Germline V gene lookup returns CDR1 MNHEY and CDR2 SMNVEV (reference sequence). The CDR3 sequence is 17 residues long. DNA of the CDR3: TGTGCCAGCAGTTTAGGCTTTACGGGACAGGGAACCTACGAGCAGTACTTC. Protein sequence: CASSLGFTGQGTYEQYF.

This chain connects TRBV19 to TRBJ2-7, with D possibly matching TRBD1 (6 bases). The V gene's germline CDR1 is LNHDA and CDR2 SQIVND (reference sequence). Trimming cost V 5 bases and J 6 bases, with 20 bases left between them. The CDR3 length is 15 residues. The CDR3, as DNA: TGTGCCAGTAGTCTCGGCCACAGGGTATTGGGCGAGCAGTACTTC. Protein: CASSLGHRVLGEQYF. Based on the CDR3 plus reference TRBV19 and TRBJ2-7, the full variable domain is DGGITQSPKYLFRKEGQNVTLSCEQNLNHDAMYWYRQDPGQGLRLIYYSQIVNDFQKGDIAEGYSVSREKKESFPLTVTSAQKNPTAFYLCASSLGHRVLGEQYFGPGTRLTVT.

A few counts support this clonotype. V and J are TRBV6-1 and TRBJ1-1; TRBD1 matches 7 bases. V was pared by 4 bases and J by 7 bases, with 9 bases of the junction left unmatched. The CDR3 consists of 14 residues. The germline V gene has CDR1 MNHNS and CDR2 SASEGT. In DNA form, the CDR3 reads TGTGCCAGCAGTGGTTACAGGGGCAGGAGTGAAGCTTTCTTT. It specifies CASSGYRGRSEAFF.

There are a few counts of this clonotype. The chain employs TRBV5-6 and TRBJ2-1; a possible D gene is TRBD2 (5 bases). Looked up from germline, CDR1 is SGHDT and CDR2 is YYEEEE. V shed 2 bases and J shed 12 bases, with 21 bases lying between them. This CDR3 has 15 residues. The CDR3 DNA reads TGTGCCAGCAGCTTTCCTCCGGGATCCCAACGGGGGCAGTTCTTC. Protein sequence: CASSFPPGSQRGQFF.

This clonotype has more than one count but fewer than ten. The gene calls are TRBV5-4 and TRBJ2-1; D unclear. This CDR3 comprises 13 residues. Germline CDR1 SGHNT, CDR2 YYREEE (reference sequence). V was trimmed by 4 bases and J by 5 bases, leaving 10 bases between them. The CDR3: CASSPPGDNEQFF. The CDR3 coding sequence is TGTGCCAGCAGCCCGCCTGGGGACAATGAGCAGTTCTTC. Using reference TRBV5-4 and TRBJ2-1 for the parts outside the CDR3, the full variable domain is ETGVTQSPTHLIKTRGQQVTLRCSSQSGHNTVSWYQQALGQGPQFIFQYYREEENGRGNFPPRFSGLQFPNYSSELNVNALELDDSALYLCASSPPGDNEQFFGPGTRLTVL.

This rearrangement joins TRBV29-1 to TRBJ2-3; D is undetermined. Trimming cost V 6 bases and J 1 base, with 5 bases left between them. CDR1 SQVTM and CDR2 ANQGSEA come from the germline V gene. The length of the CDR3 is 11 residues. Written as DNA, the CDR3 is TGCAGCGTGTCCGGCACAGATACGCAGTATTTT. Translation: CSVSGTDTQYF.

With respect to this clonotype: This may be a read error, as it is one base from a much larger clone. This CDR3 is CASSPRLPNQPQHF. CDR3 nucleotides: TGTGCCAGCAGCCCGAGACTACCCAATCAGCCCCAGCATTTT. The chain uses TRBV6-6 and TRBJ1-5; no definite D call. Per the germline V gene, CDR1 is MNHNY and CDR2 is SVGAGI (reference sequence). V shed 6 bases and J shed 3 bases, with 12 bases lying between them. CDR3 size: 14 residues.

This clonotype came up a few times. This rearrangement joins TRBV28 to TRBJ2-7, with a weak D call TRBD1 (6 bases). Looked up from germline, CDR1 is MDHEN and CDR2 is SYDVKM. This CDR3 region has 14 residues. V was trimmed by 5 bases and J by 2 bases, leaving 13 bases between them. The CDR3 DNA follows: TGTGCCAGCAGTCACCGGGACAACACCTACGAGCAGTACTTC. Amino acids: CASSHRDNTYEQYF.